Below are 18 T cell receptor beta chains sequenced from a single sample in a study of blood T cell repertoires in COVID-19. Repertoires were generated with immunoSEQ multiplex PCR, while TCRdb's copy carries only in-frame clones and drops some. The profile covers 150,000 to 200,000 clones, with around 80% appearing a single time and 12% taken by the ten largest. The sample taken for sequencing was PBMCs or T cells enriched from blood (not recorded which). These receptors were collected from a man aged 50-59 years who had recovered from COVID-19.

The rearrangement joins TRBV5-1 to TRBJ2-5; 12 bases align to TRBD2. The CDR3 has 15 amino acids. J gave up 1 base and V 3 bases, and 1 base lay outside the gene matches. Germline loops: CDR1 SGHRS, CDR2 YFSETQ. Here the CDR3 DNA reads TGCGCCAGCAGCTGGGGACTAGCGGGCCAAGAGACCCAGTACTTC. Its protein is CASSWGLAGQETQYF.

V and J are TRBV21-1 and TRBJ1-5; the table's D call TRBD1 went unverified against the DNA. TRBV21-1 is marked as a pseudogene. This CDR3 has 12 residues. The CDR3 region is CASRGSGQPQHF. The CDR3 nucleotides read TGTGCCAGCAGGGGTTCAGGTCAGCCCCAGCATTTT.

With respect to this clone: Other DNA variants within this sample encode the same CDR3. The chain carries TRBV12-3 or TRBV12-4 and TRBJ1-5, with D tentatively TRBD1 (5 bases). Deletions cut 6 bases from V and 2 bases from J, with 8 bases between. CDR3 length: 13 residues. This CDR3 reads CASRATGNQPQHF. In DNA, the CDR3 is TGTGCCAGCAGAGCGACAGGCAATCAGCCCCAGCATTTT.

This clone occurred a few times. J is TRBJ1-5 and V is TRBV6-5, with D unresolved. The CDR3 runs to 13 residues. Per the germline V gene, CDR1 is MNHEY and CDR2 is SVGAGI. V was pared by 7 bases and J by 1 base, with 8 bases between. CDR3 DNA sequence: TGTGCCAGCAAACCGGGGAGCAATCAGCCCCAGCATTTT. This sequence encodes CASKPGSNQPQHF.

V is TRBV2 and J is TRBJ1-5; D is possibly TRBD1 (5 bases). V lost 8 bases to trimming and J lost 7 bases, with 24 bases between them. The CDR3 spans 16 residues. Per germline, CDR1 SNHLY and CDR2 FYNNEI. DNA of the CDR3: TGTGCCAGCGATTATGGGGGAGGGAGACACGACCAGCCCCAGCATTTT. It is translated as CASDYGGGRHDQPQHF. Drawing the rest from reference TRBV2 and TRBJ1-5, the complete variable domain is EPEVTQTPSHQVTQMGQEVILRCVPISNHLYFYWYRQILGQKVEFLVSFYNNEISEKSEIFDDQFSVERPDGSNFTLKIRSTKLEDSAMYFCASDYGGGRHDQPQHFGDGTRLSIL.

The chain carries TRBV19 and TRBJ2-7, with 7 bases identical to TRBD1. CDR3 length: 16 amino acids. V shed 6 bases, J shed 0 bases, and the junction held 11 bases outside the gene matches. Germline V gene sequence: CDR1 LNHDA, CDR2 SQIVND (reference sequence). The DNA for the CDR3 is TGTGCCAGTAGGGACGGAACAGGGGCGCGCTCCTACGAGCAGTACTTC. This gives the protein CASRDGTGARSYEQYF.

The chain employs TRBV20-1 and TRBJ2-3; 8 nucleotides line up with TRBD2. Per the germline V gene, CDR1 is DFQATT and CDR2 is SNEGSKA (reference sequence). The CDR3 is 18 residues long. V gave up 3 bases and J gave up 1 base; unmatched junction bases: 15. CDR3 DNA: TGCAGTGCTAGTCGGGGTCGTAGCGGGGATGCTGGCACAGATACGCAGTATTTT. Translating it yields CSASRGRSGDAGTDTQYF.

The V and J genes are TRBV2 and TRBJ2-7; perhaps TRBD1 as D (5 bases). The germline gives CDR1 SNHLY, CDR2 FYNNEI. V was shortened by 7 bases and J by 5 bases, with 12 bases between the two germline ends. The CDR3 spans 12 residues. Here the CDR3 reads CASKGRAHEQYF. CDR3 coding DNA: TGTGCCAGCAAGGGCAGGGCCCACGAGCAGTACTTC.

The chain uses TRBV7-2 and TRBJ1-2, with TRBD1 as a possible D gene (6 bases). The CDR3 is made up of 15 amino acids. Trimming cost V 3 bases and J 4 bases, with 15 bases left between them. The germline V gene encodes CDR1 SGHTA and CDR2 FQGNSA. The CDR3 reads CASSFGEGGIYGYTF. Written as DNA, the CDR3 is TGTGCCAGCAGCTTCGGGGAGGGGGGAATCTATGGCTACACCTTC.

V gene TRBV10-3 combines with J gene TRBJ2-7, with D unclear. The ends were cut back, 6 bases at V and 6 bases at J, with 15 bases in the middle. Per germline, CDR1 ENHRY and CDR2 SYGVKD. This CDR3 has 13 amino acids. The CDR3 bases are TGTGCCATCAGGAACCTAGAGTTATCCGAGCAGTACTTC. It specifies CAIRNLELSEQYF.

The V call is TRBV5-1, the J call TRBJ1-1; 10 bases match TRBD1. V dropped 0 bases and J dropped 1; count of bases not matched to a gene: 3. The CDR3 is 16 residues long. Germline CDR1 and CDR2: SGHRS and YFSETQ. In DNA form, the CDR3 reads TGCGCCAGCAGCTTGGCGACAGGGGGCAGGAACACTGAAGCTTTCTTT. Its translation is CASSLATGGRNTEAFF.

Only a few counts were recorded for this clone. This rearrangement joins TRBV3-1 (or the pseudogene TRBV3-2) to TRBJ1-1; D is unclear. The CDR3 spans 15 residues. The V gene lost 4 bases and the J gene lost 1 base, with 13 bases spanning the gap. Germline CDR1 is LGHDT and CDR2 is YNNKEL (reference sequence). CDR3 protein: CASSPDGSGNTEAFF. The CDR3 DNA is TGTGCCAGCAGCCCCGATGGGTCGGGGAACACTGAAGCTTTCTTT.

V usage is TRBV4-1 and J usage is TRBJ2-7, with TRBD2 identical over 7 bases. The germline CDR1 and CDR2 sequences are MGHRA and YSYEKL. V gave up 5 bases and J gave up 3 bases; unmatched junction bases: 10. The CDR3 is 15 residues long. Written as DNA, the CDR3 is TGCGCCAGCAGCAATAGCGACGCGGGAGTCTACGAGCAGTACTTC. Translated: CASSNSDAGVYEQYF.

The chain couples TRBV18 to TRBJ1-4, with TRBD1 matching over 8 bases. The CDR3 is 16 residues long. The V and J ends lost 4 bases and 8 bases, in that order; junction bases with no gene match: 12. The germline gives CDR1 KGHSH, CDR2 LQKENI. This CDR3 reads CASSLFGQGWDEKLFF. DNA for the CDR3: TGTGCCAGCTCACTATTCGGACAGGGCTGGGACGAAAAACTGTTTTTT.

This chain connects TRBV5-4 to TRBJ2-5; D possibly corresponds to TRBD1 (5 bases). The ends were cut back, 4 bases at V and 5 bases at J, with 15 bases in the middle. CDR1 and CDR2 from the germline V gene are SGHNT and YYREEE (reference sequence). The CDR3 sequence is 14 residues long. This CDR3 is CASSQARALETQYF. The CDR3 DNA is TGTGCCAGCAGCCAAGCCAGGGCTCTGGAGACCCAGTACTTC.

The chain is built from TRBV2 and TRBJ2-2; 10 bases match TRBD1. The CDR3 loop spans 15 amino acids. V was pared by 2 bases and J by 5 bases, with 2 bases of the junction left unmatched. CDR1 is SNHLY, CDR2 FYNNEI, per germline. CDR3 protein: CASSEQGQGTGELFF. CDR3 nucleotide sequence: TGTGCCAGCAGTGAACAGGGACAGGGGACCGGGGAGCTGTTTTTT.

The chain combines TRBV7-3 with TRBJ1-1; D call uncertain. From germline, CDR1 is SGHTA and CDR2 FQGTGA. This CDR3 is built from 13 residues. Trimming stripped 0 bases from V and 5 bases from J, with 7 bases between. The CDR3 region is CASSLTTRTEAFF. The CDR3 DNA is TGTGCCAGCAGCTTAACTACGAGGACTGAAGCTTTCTTT.

The chain uses TRBV5-1 and TRBJ2-7; 8 bases are a match to TRBD1. CDR1 is SGHRS, CDR2 YFSETQ, per germline. This CDR3 is built from 14 residues. With 4 bases clipped from V and 4 bases from J, the junction kept 7 bases outside the gene matches. The CDR3 DNA reads TGCGCCAGCAGCCTAGGACAGGGAATGTACGAGCAGTACTTC. Translating it yields CASSLGQGMYEQYF. The full variable domain, rest sourced from reference TRBV5-1 and TRBJ2-7, is KAGVTQTPRYLIKTRGQQVTLSCSPISGHRSVSWYQQTPGQGLQFLFEYFSETQRNKGNFPGRFSGRQFSNSRSEMNVSTLELGDSALYLCASSLGQGMYEQYFGPGTRLTVT.